These T cell receptor beta chains were read from a single sample in a study of T cell repertoires in cytomegalovirus infection. In TCRdb, the reads were re-called with MiXCR into one record per CDR3 protein. The profile shows approximately 500,000 distinct CDR3 sequences, about 11% of them singletons. The source material was PBMCs. These receptors all come from a human donor in good health (CMV status not recorded). Some clones in this sample may be carry-over from other donors' samples. CDR3s include the opening cysteine and the closing phenylalanine or tryptophan. A D gene is named only where the DNA matches it firmly. The listing skips clone size in some rows; elsewhere it reads once, few, many or a size class.

NA | TRBD2 | TRBJ2-2 | TRBV4-1 | CASSQRLAGVPGELFF | TGCGCCAGCAGCCAGAGACTAGCGGGAGTCCCCGGGGAGCTGTTTTTT
many | NA | TRBJ2-5 | TRBV7-9 | CASSPRGLGETQYF | TGTGCCAGCAGCCCACGGGGACTGGGAGAGACCCAGTACTTC
once | NA | TRBJ2-1 | TRBV7-3 | CASSFGATNEQFF | TGTGCCAGCAGCTTCGGGGCCACAAATGAGCAGTTCTTC
many | NA | TRBJ1-4 | TRBV20-1 | CSARVVTNEKLFF | TGCAGTGCTAGAGTCGTTACTAATGAAAAACTGTTTTTT
many | NA | TRBJ1-2 | TRBV6-1 | CATTDPPRYGYTF | TGTGCCACCACGGACCCTCCTCGCTATGGCTACACCTTC
few | NA | TRBJ1-6 | TRBV14 | CASSRETTNSPLHF | TGTGCCAGCAGCCGTGAGACAACCAATTCACCCCTCCACTTT
NA | TRBD1 | TRBJ1-1 | TRBV4-2 | CASSQDLVISGGAFF | TGTGCCAGCAGCCAAGATTTGGTGATCTCAGGGGGAGCTTTCTTT
few | TRBD1 | TRBJ1-4 | TRBV20-1 | CSVLGRGLGNEKLFF | TGCAGTGTTTTAGGCAGGGGGCTTGGTAATGAAAAACTGTTTTTT
many | TRBD2 | TRBJ2-2 | TRBV12-3/TRBV12-4 | CASSGTNGAGELFF | TGTGCCAGCAGTGGGACTAATGGGGCCGGGGAGCTGTTTTTT
many | NA | TRBJ2-1 | TRBV11-2 | CASSSPPMNEQFF | TGTGCCAGCAGCTCACCCCCAATGAATGAGCAGTTCTTC
many | NA | TRBJ2-5 | TRBV19 | CATKMSMQTQETQYF | TGTGCCACAAAAATGTCGATGCAGACCCAAGAGACCCAGTACTTC
many | NA | TRBJ2-7 | TRBV19 | CASSIDVSYAYEQYF | TGTGCCAGTAGTATAGACGTGAGTTATGCCTACGAGCAGTACTTC
few | TRBD2 | TRBJ2-7 | TRBV20-1 | CSARWTSGGYEQYF | TGCAGTGCTAGATGGACTAGCGGAGGCTACGAGCAGTACTTC
many | NA | TRBJ1-5 | TRBV7-2 | CASSSGLSNQPQHF | TGTGCCAGCAGCTCTGGACTTAGCAATCAGCCCCAGCATTTT
many | NA | TRBJ2-2 | TRBV11-2 | CASSSVAGNTGELFF | TGTGCCAGCAGCTCCGTGGCAGGGAACACCGGGGAGCTGTTTTTT
NA | TRBD2 | TRBJ2-1 | TRBV7-3 | CASSLGTSGKYEQFF | TGTGCCAGCAGCCTAGGGACTAGCGGGAAATATGAGCAGTTCTTC
NA | NA | TRBJ1-1 | TRBV9 | CASGYEGEAFF | TGTGCCAGCGGCTATGAGGGTGAAGCTTTCTTT